This entry features one T cell receptor (beta chain) sequence. The antigen is not known. This sample stems from a study of molecular identifiers for immune sequencing clone quantification. The overall study: Replicates partitioned RNA from roughly 20,000 or 100,000 naive CD8 cells into five parts, sequencing four. Findings and caveats of the study: Amid around 980,000 naive cells, spiked Jurkat TCR RNA from one cell was reportedly still detectable.

Previously described methods with listed TCR primers produced the bulk TCR libraries. TCRdb independently ran MiXCR on the PCR reads; one entry per CDR3 protein. The data show a few hundred thousand distinct CDR3 sequences, under 25% seen once. Germline V gene sequence: CDR1 ENHRY, CDR2 SYGVKD. CDR3 size: 16 residues. V was trimmed by 3 bases and J by 1 base, leaving 13 bases between them. The chain couples TRBV10-3 to TRBJ2-1; tentative D call: TRBD2 (6 bases). The sequenced sample was naive CD8+ T cells from blood, with Jurkat cell RNA spiked in. Specified subset: FACS-sorted CD8+CD4-CCR7+CD45RA+ naive T cells. The receptor comes from a human donor in good health. Some libraries in this study had Jurkat cell RNA spiked in. The CDR3 sequence is CAISEWVGGSYNEQFF. In nucleotides, the CDR3 is TGTGCCATCAGTGAATGGGTCGGGGGTTCCTACAATGAGCAGTTCTTC.